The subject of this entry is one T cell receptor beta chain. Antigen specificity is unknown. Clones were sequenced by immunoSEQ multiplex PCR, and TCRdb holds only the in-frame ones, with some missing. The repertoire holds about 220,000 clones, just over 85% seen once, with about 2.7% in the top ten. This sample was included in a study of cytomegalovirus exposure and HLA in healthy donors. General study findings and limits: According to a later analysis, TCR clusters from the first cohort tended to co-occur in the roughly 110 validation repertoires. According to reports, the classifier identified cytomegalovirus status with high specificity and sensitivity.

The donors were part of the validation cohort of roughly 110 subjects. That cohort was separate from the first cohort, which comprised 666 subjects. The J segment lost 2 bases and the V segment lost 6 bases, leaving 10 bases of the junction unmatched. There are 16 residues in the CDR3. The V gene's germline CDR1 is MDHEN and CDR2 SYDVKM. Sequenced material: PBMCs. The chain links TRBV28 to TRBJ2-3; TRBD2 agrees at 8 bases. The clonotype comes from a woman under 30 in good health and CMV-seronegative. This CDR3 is CASSPLAASLTDTQYF. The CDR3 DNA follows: TGTGCCAGCAGCCCACTAGCGGCCTCGCTCACAGATACGCAGTATTTT.